A selection of T cell receptor beta chains follows, all from one sample in a study of shared clonotypes between healthy human individuals. Data came from immunoSEQ multiplex PCR; TCRdb stores just in-frame clones and leaves some out. The sample has approximately 2.1 million clones; more than 80% are singletons. The sample taken for sequencing was naive CD4+ T cells from PBMCs. These receptors all stem from a man younger than 35 in good health. Some clones in this sample may be carry-over from other donors' samples. Both conserved end residues are part of each CDR3. The order of the fields is D gene, J gene, clone size, V gene, CDR3 DNA, CDR3 protein. The D gene is left open where the match is weak. Not every row has a clone size; where given, it reads once, few, many or a size class.

>.|TRBJ2-2|.|TRBV7-9
TGTGCCAGCAGCTTAATGACGGCCGGGGAGCTGTTTTTT
CASSLMTAGELFF
>TRBD2|TRBJ2-1|.|TRBV7-2
TGTGCCAGCAGCTTACCCGGACTAGCGGGAGTATGGTCCTACAATGAGCAGTTCTTC
CASSLPGLAGVWSYNEQFF
>.|TRBJ1-5|.|TRBV7-2
TGTGCCAGCAGCTTAGCAGCAATCAGGCCCCAGCATTTT
CASSLAAIRPQHF
>TRBD1|TRBJ2-2|.|TRBV6-5
TGTGCCAGCAGTTTCGACAGGGACACCGGGGAGCTGTTTTTT
CASSFDRDTGELFF
>.|TRBJ1-1|.|TRBV27
TGTGCCAGCAGTTCCCCGGGACGGATGAACACTGAAGCTTTCTTT
CASSSPGRMNTEAFF
>.|TRBJ1-1|once|TRBV19
TGTGCCAGTAGTATTGCGTCGATGTGGCCGGTAAAGAACACTGAAGCTTTCTTT
CASSIASMWPVKNTEAFF
>.|TRBJ2-1|once|TRBV9
TGTGCCAGCAGCGTAGCTGAGCTAGTGGGTGAGCAGTTCTTC
CASSVAELVGEQFF
>.|TRBJ1-2|.|TRBV4-2
TGTGCCAGCAGCCAACTTTGGGCAAACTATGGCTACACCTTC
CASSQLWANYGYTF
>TRBD1|TRBJ1-5|.|TRBV28
TGTGCCAGCAGGGGACAGGGGGCGAACCAGCCCCAGCATTTT
CASRGQGANQPQHF
>.|TRBJ1-2|.|TRBV4-1
TGCGCCAGCAGCCAAGGACAGACCTATGGCTACACCTTC
CASSQGQTYGYTF
>.|TRBJ1-1|.|TRBV7-9
TGTGCCAGCAGCTCGGGACGCTTGAACACTGAAGCTTTCTTT
CASSSGRLNTEAFF
>TRBD2|TRBJ2-1|.|TRBV5-4
TGTGCCAGCAGCATAGCCGGGACTAGCGTGGGTGAGCAGTTCTTC
CASSIAGTSVGEQFF
>.|TRBJ1-3|.|TRBV27
TGTGCCAGCAGTTACGGGGGGAATGGAAACACCATATATTTT
CASSYGGNGNTIYF
>.|TRBJ1-5|.|TRBV5-1
TGCGCCAGCAGCTTGGGGGCCGGTAGACAGCCCCAGCATTTT
CASSLGAGRQPQHF
>TRBD2|TRBJ2-1|.|TRBV11-3
TGTGCCAGCAGCCGGACTAGCGGTCACAATGAGCAGTTCTTC
CASSRTSGHNEQFF
>.|TRBJ1-2|.|TRBV28
TGTGCCAGCAAACCCCCCCGGAACTATGGCTACACCTTC
CASKPPRNYGYTF
>.|TRBJ1-2|.|TRBV6-5
TGTGCCAGCAGTTATCAACAGGGCGGTGGCTACACCTTC
CASSYQQGGGYTF
>TRBD2|TRBJ2-1|.|TRBV9
TGTGCCAGCAGCGTAGCCATAGCGGGAGGCACTACTTATGAGCAGTTCTTC
CASSVAIAGGTTYEQFF
>TRBD2|TRBJ2-2|once|TRBV28
TGTGCCAGCAGTTTATTCCTAGCGGGGACCGGGGAGCTGTTTTTT
CASSLFLAGTGELFF
>.|TRBJ2-7|.|TRBV29-1
TGCAGCGTTGAGCGGGGTCAGGGGTACGAGCAGTACTTC
CSVERGQGYEQYF
>TRBD1|TRBJ1-3|.|TRBV9
TGTGCCAGCAGCGTAGAGGGGGCTACTGGAAACACCATATATTTT
CASSVEGATGNTIYF
>.|TRBJ2-7|.|TRBV9
TGTGCCAGCAGCGTAGGGTTTTTTACTCAAACCTACGAGCAGTACTTC
CASSVGFFTQTYEQYF
>.|TRBJ1-5|few|TRBV4-3
TGCGCCAGCAGCCAAGATCTGGCTCAGCCCCAGCATTTT
CASSQDLAQPQHF
>.|TRBJ2-1|.|TRBV2
TGTGCCAGCAGTCTGGGCCCTGAGCAGTTCTTC
CASSLGPEQFF
>.|TRBJ2-2|.|TRBV7-9
TGTGCCAGCACCCCCCGGCCAATTCCGAACACCGGGGAGCTGTTTTTT
CASTPRPIPNTGELFF
>TRBD1|TRBJ2-7|once|TRBV15
TGTGCCACCAGTAGGACAGGGCGGGTCTACGAGCAGTACTTC
CATSRTGRVYEQYF
>.|TRBJ2-3|.|TRBV7-2
TGTGCCAGCAGCTTAGATGCTAGCACAGATACGCAGTATTTT
CASSLDASTDTQYF
>TRBD2|TRBJ2-3|once|TRBV4-1
TGCGCCAGCAGCCTAGCGGGAGCAGATACGCAGTATTTT
CASSLAGADTQYF
>.|TRBJ2-1|.|TRBV2
TGTGCCAGCAGTGTTTTTGGGGATCGCCGTGAGCAGTTCTTC
CASSVFGDRREQFF
>.|TRBJ2-2|.|TRBV5-1
TGCGCCAGCAGCTTGGTAGTGACCGGGGAGCTGTTTTTT
CASSLVVTGELFF
>.|TRBJ2-1|.|TRBV5-1
TGCGCCAGCCACTTTGGGGGTCGAGCCGCCGGGAATGAGCAGTTCTTC
CASHFGGRAAGNEQFF
>TRBD1|TRBJ2-5|.|TRBV5-4
TGTGCCAGCAGCTCCGCCGACAGGGCAGTCGATTACTTC
CASSSADRAVDYF
>TRBD1|TRBJ2-7|.|TRBV15
TGTGCCACCAGCAGAGTAGTAACAGGGGTACACGAGCAGTACTTC
CATSRVVTGVHEQYF
>.|TRBJ1-3|once|TRBV9
TGTGCCAGCAGCGTAGAAGTAGGGGGAAAGGCTAGAGGAAACACCATATATTTT
CASSVEVGGKARGNTIYF
>.|TRBJ1-2|.|TRBV7-9
TGTGCCAGCACTCATTCTGGGGGCGGCTATGGCTACACCTTC
CASTHSGGGYGYTF
>.|TRBJ2-3|.|TRBV7-2
TGTGCCAGCAGCTTAGGGAGGACAGATACGCAGTATTTT
CASSLGRTDTQYF
>.|TRBJ2-1|.|TRBV29-1
TGCAGCGTCGTTAAGGGACGGGGCTTCTACAATGAGCAGTTCTTC
CSVVKGRGFYNEQFF
>TRBD2|TRBJ2-1|.|TRBV27
TGTGCCAGCAGTTTGGGGACTAGCGGGCGCAGCTCCTACAATGAGCAGTTCTTC
CASSLGTSGRSSYNEQFF
>.|TRBJ1-1|.|TRBV7-9
TGTGCCAGCACCTTGCGGGGGTTGGACACTGAAGCTTTCTTT
CASTLRGLDTEAFF
>.|TRBJ2-7|.|TRBV28
TGTGCCAGCAGAAAAAACTCCGGGCCGACCTACGAGCAGTACTTC
CASRKNSGPTYEQYF
>.|TRBJ1-1|.|TRBV5-1
TGCGCCAGCAGCCCCTTCTCCGAGAACACTGAAGCTTTCTTT
CASSPFSENTEAFF
>.|TRBJ2-1|.|TRBV6-7
TGTGCCAGCACCAAATCTTGTGAGCAGTTCTTC
CASTKSCEQFF
>.|TRBJ2-2|.|TRBV19
TGTGCCAGTAGTATACGAGGGAACACCGGGGAGCTGTTTTTT
CASSIRGNTGELFF
>.|TRBJ1-4|.|TRBV5-4
TGTGCCAGCAGCCGGGAGGGGACCGAAAAACTGTTTTTT
CASSREGTEKLFF
>.|TRBJ2-5|.|TRBV5-6
TGTGCCAGCAGCGTGGCGGCGGCGGGGGAGACCCAGTACTTC
CASSVAAAGETQYF
>.|TRBJ2-5|.|TRBV18
TGTGCCAGCACCAGGGCTGCAGGGCAAGAGACCCAGTACTTC
CASTRAAGQETQYF
>.|TRBJ1-2|once|TRBV6-5
TGTGCCAGCAGTAAAGACTGGAAGTTTGGCTACACCTTC
CASSKDWKFGYTF
>.|TRBJ2-1|.|TRBV9
TGTGCCAGCAGCGGCGGGGTAAGCTCCTACAATGAGCAGTTCTTC
CASSGGVSSYNEQFF
>.|TRBJ2-1|once|TRBV5-1
TGCGCCAGCAGCGGGGATGAGCAGTTCTTC
CASSGDEQFF
>TRBD2|TRBJ2-4|.|TRBV28
TGTGCCAGCAGTAGCGGGGGCGCCGGGACCAAAAACATTCAGTACTTC
CASSSGGAGTKNIQYF
>TRBD2|TRBJ2-4|.|TRBV5-5
TGTGCCAGCAGCTTTAGGCGGGAGAGTTACATTCAGTACTTC
CASSFRRESYIQYF
>.|TRBJ1-5|.|TRBV18
TGTGCCAGCTCACCAGCGGGGGGGGGCAATCAGCCCCAGCATTTT
CASSPAGGGNQPQHF
>TRBD1|TRBJ2-2|.|TRBV5-1
TGCGCCAGCAAAGCGACAGGGGGCGGTACCGGGGAGCTGTTTTTT
CASKATGGGTGELFF
>.|TRBJ2-5|.|TRBV28
TGTGCCAGCAGTTCCCCCAGGATTTCTGAGACCCAGTACTTC
CASSSPRISETQYF
>.|TRBJ2-7|once|TRBV28
TGTGCCATTTCACCGGGGCGGGAAGACGAGCAGTACTTC
CAISPGREDEQYF
>TRBD2|TRBJ2-3|.|TRBV5-1
TGCGCCAGCGGCCAAGAGACTAGCGGGAGGCCAGATACGCAGTATTTT
CASGQETSGRPDTQYF
>.|TRBJ2-3|.|TRBV7-6
TGTGCCAGCAGCTTAAAGTTCAGGGATACGCAGTATTTT
CASSLKFRDTQYF